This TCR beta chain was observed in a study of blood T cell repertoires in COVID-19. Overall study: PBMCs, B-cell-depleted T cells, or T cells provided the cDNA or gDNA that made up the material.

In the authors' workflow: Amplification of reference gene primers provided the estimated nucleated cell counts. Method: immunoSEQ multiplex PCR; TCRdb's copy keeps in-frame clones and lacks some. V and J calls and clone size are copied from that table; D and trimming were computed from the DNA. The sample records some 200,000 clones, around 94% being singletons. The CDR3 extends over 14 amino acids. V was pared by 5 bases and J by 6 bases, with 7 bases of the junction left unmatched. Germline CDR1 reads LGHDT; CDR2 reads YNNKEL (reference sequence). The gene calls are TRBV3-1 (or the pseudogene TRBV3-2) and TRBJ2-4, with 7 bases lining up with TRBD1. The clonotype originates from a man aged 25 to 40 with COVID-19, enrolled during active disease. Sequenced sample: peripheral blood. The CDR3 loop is CASSAPPGGNIQYF. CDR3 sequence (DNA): TGTGCCAGCAGCGCCCCCCCAGGGGGAAACATTCAGTACTTC.